The 14 T cell receptor beta chains reported below all come from one sample, sequenced in a study of blood T cell repertoires in COVID-19. Method: immunoSEQ multiplex PCR; TCRdb's copy keeps in-frame clones and lacks some. The repertoire holds under 250,000 clones, with 88% as singletons. Input material: peripheral blood. The receptors here all came from a woman aged 60-75 years with acute or convalescent COVID-19.

The gene calls are TRBV6-6 and TRBJ1-4; D is possibly TRBD1 (5 bases). CDR1 is MNHNY and CDR2 is SVGAGI in the germline V gene (reference sequence). The V and J ends lost 8 bases and 6 bases respectively, with 19 bases between them. The length of the CDR3 is 15 residues. DNA of the CDR3: TGTGCCAGCCTCGATCCCGCCAGGGCCGATGAAAAACTGTTTTTT. Translation: CASLDPARADEKLFF.

The chain joins TRBV7-6 to TRBJ1-6; D possibly corresponds to TRBD1 (6 bases). This CDR3 region has 16 residues. Germline V gives CDR1 SGHVS, CDR2 FNYEAQ. Trimming left V 4 bases short and J 3 bases short, with 13 bases between. As DNA, the CDR3 is TGTGCCAGCAGCTCCCAGGGGAGTGGCTATAATTCACCCCTCCACTTT. Translated: CASSSQGSGYNSPLHF.

This clone was seen a few times. The chain couples TRBV24-1 to TRBJ2-3, with D possibly TRBD2 on 7 matching bases. The V end was cut by 2 bases, the J end by 0 bases, with 11 bases between. The germline V gene has CDR1 KGHDR and CDR2 SFDVKD. The CDR3 sequence is 16 residues long. Here the CDR3 reads CATSDSGGQSTDTQYF. CDR3 DNA: TGTGCCACCAGTGATTCGGGGGGACAAAGCACAGATACGCAGTATTTT.

The chain links TRBV9 to TRBJ2-6; 10 positions match TRBD1. Germline lookup yields CDR1 SGDLS and CDR2 YYNGEE. V shed 2 bases and J 2 bases; nucleotides not matched to a gene: 4. CDR3 size: 17 residues. CDR3 protein: CASSVGTGVAGANVLTF. CDR3 bases: TGTGCCAGCAGCGTCGGGACAGGGGTTGCTGGGGCCAACGTCCTGACTTTC.

The V gene is TRBV19, the J gene TRBJ1-5; 12 nucleotides match TRBD1. The germline V gene has CDR1 LNHDA and CDR2 SQIVND (reference sequence). This CDR3 spans 16 amino acids. V trimming: 6 bases; J trimming: 5 bases; junction bases outside the gene matches: 8. The CDR3 region is CASRTGTGGAHQPQHF. CDR3 nucleotide sequence: TGTGCCAGTAGAACTGGGACAGGGGGCGCTCATCAGCCCCAGCATTTT.

The chain uses TRBV2 and TRBJ2-2; unclear D gene. Germline loops: CDR1 SNHLY, CDR2 FYNNEI. This CDR3 spans 11 amino acids. With 4 bases removed from V and 5 bases from J, the gap between germline ends came to 2 bases. The CDR3 here is CASSATGELFF. In nucleotides, the CDR3 is TGTGCCAGCAGTGCTACCGGGGAGCTGTTTTTT. Supplemented by reference TRBV2 and TRBJ2-2, the full variable domain reads EPEVTQTPSHQVTQMGQEVILRCVPISNHLYFYWYRQILGQKVEFLVSFYNNEISEKSEIFDDQFSVERPDGSNFTLKIRSTKLEDSAMYFCASSATGELFFGEGSRLTVL.

This chain links TRBV4-3 with TRBJ2-1; 7 nucleotides align to TRBD2. Trimming cost V 4 bases and J 10 bases; bases outside gene matches: 16. The CDR3 is 16 residues long. The germline V gene encodes CDR1 LGHNA and CDR2 YSLEER. The CDR3 spells CASSPRASGRVREQFF. The CDR3 coding sequence is TGCGCCAGCAGCCCCCGTGCTAGCGGTCGTGTACGGGAGCAGTTCTTC.

CDR3 sequence (DNA): TGCGCCAGCAGCTTGTCCGGGGGAGGCTCCTACAATGAGCAGTTCTTC. It encodes CASSLSGGGSYNEQFF. This chain uses TRBV5-1 with TRBJ2-1, with D possibly being TRBD2 (6 bases). Between the trimmed V and J ends, which lost 1 base and 0 bases, there was a span of 11 bases. The CDR3 has 16 amino acids. Germline CDR1 reads SGHRS; CDR2 reads YFSETQ.

This chain connects TRBV6-6 to TRBJ2-5; 7 bases are a match to TRBD2. Trimming took 2 bases from V and 4 from J; bases not matched to a gene: 4. Germline V gives CDR1 MNHNY, CDR2 SVGAGI (reference sequence). This CDR3 has 14 amino acids. The CDR3: CASSYGGRAETQYF. CDR3 DNA: TGTGCCAGCAGTTACGGCGGGAGAGCAGAGACCCAGTACTTC.

This chain uses TRBV25-1 with TRBJ1-2; D is perhaps TRBD1 (6 bases). V was clipped by 4 bases and J by 7 bases, with 19 bases between them. The CDR3 length is 15 residues. Germline-derived CDR1 and CDR2 are MGHDK and SYGVNS. The CDR3 spells CASSANQGGHSGYTF. The CDR3 DNA reads as TGTGCCAGCAGTGCAAACCAAGGGGGTCACAGTGGCTACACCTTC.

The chain has TRBV6-2 or TRBV6-3 and TRBJ1-2; the D gene is possibly TRBD1 (6 bases). Per the germline V gene, CDR1 is MNHEY and CDR2 is SVGEGT. V shed 0 bases and J shed 8 bases, with 13 bases lying between them. The CDR3 length is 14 residues. CDR3 nucleotide sequence: TGTGCCAGCAGTTACTCTTACAGGGTGGACGGCTACACCTTC. It codes for CASSYSYRVDGYTF.

This clone is a singleton in its sample. This chain's CDR3 is CASSSYGTGAGYTF. The CDR3 region has the DNA TGTGCCAGCAGTTCTTACGGGACAGGGGCTGGCTACACCTTC. This sequence joins TRBV27 and TRBJ1-2; 10 bases are a match to TRBD1. In germline, CDR1 is MNHEY, CDR2 SMNVEV (reference sequence). Unmatched junction bases numbered 6, after V lost 4 bases and J lost 7 bases. The CDR3 runs to 14 residues.

The J gene is TRBJ2-7, the V gene TRBV6-6, with no clear D. The V end lost 2 bases, the J end lost 3 bases, and 2 bases lay between the germline ends. Germline V gene lookup returns CDR1 MNHNY and CDR2 SVGAGI (reference sequence). The CDR3 totals 11 residues. CDR3 region: CASSYHYEQYF. CDR3 DNA: TGTGCCAGCAGTTACCACTACGAGCAGTACTTC.

This chain links TRBV5-5 with TRBJ1-4; possible D gene TRBD1, 5 bases. V dropped 4 bases and J dropped 3 bases, with 19 bases sitting between them. Germline loops: CDR1 SGHKS, CDR2 YYEKEE (reference sequence). This CDR3 is built from 17 residues. The CDR3, as DNA: TGTGCCAGCAGCGAAGAACGGGGGGGATTCGCTAATGAAAAACTGTTTTTT. This sequence encodes CASSEERGGFANEKLFF.